The 22 T cell receptor beta chains below come from one sample, sequenced in a study of T-cell memory formation after mild COVID-19. TCRdb re-called the 5' RACE reads through MiXCR, storing one row per CDR3 protein. The sample consists of about 110,000 distinct CDR3 sequences, roughly a sixth of them appearing once. Source material: PBMCs or a T cell subset sorted from them (not recorded which). The source of these receptors is a man aged 18 to 30 who had mild COVID-19 (a few samples of this study predate the infection). Cell type and time point are not known.

This CDR3 is CASSLQGVGTDTQYF. CDR3 DNA sequence: TGTGCCAGCAGCTTACAGGGAGTTGGCACAGATACGCAGTATTTT. The chain is built from TRBV9 and TRBJ2-3; weak D call: TRBD1 (6 bases). The ends were cut back, 4 bases at V and 1 base at J, with 13 bases in the middle. CDR3 length: 15 amino acids. CDR1 and CDR2 from the germline V gene are SGDLS and YYNGEE.

This clonotype was counted between two and nine times. The chain employs TRBV5-1 and TRBJ1-5; D possibly corresponds to TRBD1 (6 bases). The CDR3 runs to 14 residues. V was cut by 1 base and J by 7 bases, with 12 bases left in between. From germline, CDR1 is SGHRS and CDR2 YFSETQ. The CDR3: CASSLLGGGQPQHF. CDR3 in DNA: TGCGCCAGCAGCTTGCTTGGGGGCGGACAGCCCCAGCATTTT.

The chain couples TRBV7-9 to TRBJ1-1, with 7 bases identical to TRBD1. V was clipped by 3 bases and J by 4 bases; unmatched bases: 5. The CDR3 length is 14 residues. Germline assignment: CDR1 SEHNR and CDR2 FQNEAQ (reference sequence). Here the CDR3 reads CASSLTGQGTEAFF. CDR3 in DNA: TGTGCCAGCAGCTTGACAGGGCAGGGCACTGAAGCTTTCTTT.

A note on this clonotype: One junction end does not reproduce the germline sequence, and a read error may be involved. V is TRBV7-9 and J is TRBJ1-2, with TRBD1 matching 8 bases. This CDR3 contains 13 residues. Germline loops: CDR1 SEHNR, CDR2 FQNEAQ (reference sequence). DNA for the CDR3: TGTGCCAGCAGCGCCGGGGGGACAGGACGAGTCCTCTTC. It translates to CASSAGGTGRVLF.

This chain connects TRBV19 to TRBJ1-2; D remains unclear. Germline V gives CDR1 LNHDA, CDR2 SQIVND (reference sequence). The length of the CDR3 is 15 residues. V dropped 5 bases and J dropped 3 bases, with 16 bases sitting between them. CDR3 sequence reads: CASSFPGLGDYGYTF. In nucleotides, the CDR3 is TGTGCCAGTAGTTTCCCCGGGCTTGGTGACTATGGCTACACCTTC.

The J gene is TRBJ1-2, the V gene TRBV11-2, with D tentatively TRBD1 (5 bases). Germline CDR1 is SGHAT and CDR2 is FQNNGV. The CDR3 extends over 14 amino acids. Trimming took 3 bases from V and 4 from J, leaving 12 bases between them. CDR3 bases: TGTGCCAGCAGCTTTGGGGGATCCCCCTATGGCTACACCTTC. Translation gives CASSFGGSPYGYTF.

This chain joins TRBV9 and TRBJ2-6; TRBD2 is a possible D gene (5 bases). Germline V gene lookup returns CDR1 SGDLS and CDR2 YYNGEE. This CDR3 has 15 residues. Trimming removed 3 bases from V and 1 base from J, with 8 bases in between. The DNA for the CDR3 is TGTGCCAGCAGCGCTTCGGGGTCTGGGGCCAACGTCCTGACTTTC. Protein product: CASSASGSGANVLTF. Combining the CDR3 with reference TRBV9 and TRBJ2-6 gives the whole variable domain DSGVTQTPKHLITATGQRVTLRCSPRSGDLSVYWYQQSLDQGLQFLIQYYNGEERAKGNILERFSAQQFPDLHSELNLSSLELGDSALYFCASSASGSGANVLTFGAGSRLTVL.

The J gene is TRBJ2-7, the V gene TRBV7-2; D not resolved. The V and J ends lost 1 base and 0 bases respectively, with 7 bases between them. This CDR3 has 14 amino acids. Germline V lookup: CDR1 SGHTA, CDR2 FQGNSA. The DNA for the CDR3 is TGTGCCAGCAGCTTAGTGGCCAGCTCCTACGAGCAGTACTTC. This sequence encodes CASSLVASSYEQYF.

This rearrangement joins TRBV24-1 to TRBJ2-6, with a tentative D call TRBD1 (5 bases). The ends were cut back, 7 bases at V and 1 base at J, with 7 bases in the middle. Per germline, CDR1 KGHDR and CDR2 SFDVKD. The CDR3 has 14 amino acids. CDR3: CATSHRSGANVLTF. The CDR3, as DNA: TGTGCCACCAGCCACAGGTCTGGGGCCAACGTCCTGACTTTC.

This clonotype was found a few times. V gene TRBV2 combines with J gene TRBJ2-2; TRBD1 matches 7 bases. Germline V gene data show CDR1 as SNHLY and CDR2 as FYNNEI. V trimming: 6 bases; J trimming: 4 bases; junction bases outside the gene matches: 8. CDR3 length equals 15 residues. The CDR3 DNA reads as TGTGCCAGCAGGGACCGGGACAGATCCACCGGGGAGCTGTTTTTT. As protein: CASRDRDRSTGELFF.

This clonotype appeared a few times. The chain has TRBV18 and TRBJ1-2; the match to TRBD1 covers 8 bases. V dropped 0 bases and J dropped 7; count of bases not matched to a gene: 7. Germline CDR1 and CDR2: KGHSH and LQKENI. The CDR3 loop spans 15 amino acids. DNA of the CDR3: TGTGCCAGCTCACCACCGGTGGTCCAGGGGGCTGGCTACACCTTC. Its protein is CASSPPVVQGAGYTF.

This clonotype was observed a few times. The chain employs TRBV7-3 and TRBJ2-1; possibly TRBD2 for D (6 bases). Germline values: CDR1 SGHTA, CDR2 FQGTGA. The V gene lost 5 bases and the J gene lost 0 bases, with 23 bases spanning the gap. The CDR3 consists of 19 residues. This CDR3 is CASSHLRDPLRGSYNEQFF. The DNA for the CDR3 is TGTGCCAGCAGCCATCTAAGAGACCCTTTGCGGGGCTCCTACAATGAGCAGTTCTTC.

The V gene is TRBV6-5, the J gene TRBJ1-6; 10 bases map to TRBD1. Germline values: CDR1 MNHEY, CDR2 SVGAGI. The CDR3 consists of 16 residues. J was trimmed by 8 bases and V by 0 bases; bases with no gene match: 4. CDR3 amino acids: CASSYSAGQGHSPLHF. The DNA for the CDR3 is TGTGCCAGCAGTTACTCGGCGGGACAGGGGCATTCACCCCTCCACTTT.

The sample holds a few counts of this clonotype. V is TRBV11-2 and J is TRBJ2-2; 15 nucleotides match TRBD2. CDR3 length: 14 amino acids. CDR1 is SGHAT, CDR2 FQNNGV, per germline. After removal of 11 bases from V and 4 bases from J, the junction contained 2 bases not matched to a gene. The CDR3 loop is CAGTSGGLTGELFF. In DNA, the CDR3 is TGTGCCGGGACTAGCGGGGGGCTCACCGGGGAGCTGTTTTTT.

Notes on this clonotype: One end of the junction varies from germline; a read error may be responsible. The chain recombines TRBV7-3 with TRBJ1-1; the D gene is possibly TRBD1 (5 bases). CDR1 and CDR2 from the germline V gene are SGHTA and FQGTGA. The CDR3 loop spans 13 amino acids. CDR3 DNA: TGTGCCAGCAGCTTAATCGGTGGGGCAGAACACCACTTT. Translating it yields CASSLIGGAEHHF.

This sequence joins TRBV7-9 and TRBJ2-5; either TRBD1 or TRBD2 may supply D (5 bases each). The V end lost 2 bases, the J end lost 4 bases, and 14 bases lay between the germline ends. The CDR3 length is 15 residues. Germline CDR1 reads SEHNR; CDR2 reads FQNEAQ (reference sequence). CDR3 in amino acids: CASSLSRDPAETQYF. The CDR3 DNA is TGTGCCAGCAGCTTAAGCCGGGACCCCGCAGAGACCCAGTACTTC.

A few counts support this clonotype. The CDR3 DNA follows: TGCAGCGTTGATGGTGTAGCTGAAGCTTTCTTT. Protein sequence: CSVDGVAEAFF. The V gene is TRBV29-1, the J gene TRBJ1-1; no firm D call. Between the trimmed V and J ends, which lost 3 bases and 6 bases, there was a span of 8 bases. The CDR3 extends over 11 amino acids. CDR1 is SQVTM, CDR2 ANQGSEA, per germline. The full variable domain, with the rest looked up from reference TRBV29-1 and TRBJ1-1, is SAVISQKPSRDICQRGTSLTIQCQVDSQVTMMFWYRQQPGQSLTLIATANQGSEATYESGFVIDKFPISRPNLTFSTLTVSNMSPEDSSIYLCSVDGVAEAFFGQGTRLTVV.

This clonotype was seen a few times. This chain links TRBV27 with TRBJ2-3, with 11 bases lining up with TRBD2. Germline V gene sequence: CDR1 MNHEY, CDR2 SMNVEV (reference sequence). The CDR3 has 17 amino acids. V lost 2 bases to trimming and J lost 4 bases; unmatched junction nucleotides: 8. CDR3 amino acids: CASSLEGRSGGADTQYF. The CDR3 nucleotides are TGTGCCAGCAGTTTAGAGGGGCGTAGCGGGGGGGCAGATACGCAGTATTTT.

This clonotype was picked up a small number of times. The chain joins TRBV2 to TRBJ2-5; 9 bases align to TRBD1. V was pared by 5 bases and J by 3 bases, with 4 bases of the junction left unmatched. The CDR3 extends over 14 amino acids. Germline V CDR1 and CDR2: SNHLY, FYNNEI. The CDR3 DNA is TGTGCCAGCAGTACCGACAGGGGGGAAGAGACCCAGTACTTC. Its translation: CASSTDRGEETQYF.

In its sample, this clonotype was seen many times. The chain is built from TRBV7-9 and TRBJ2-5, with 7 bases aligning to TRBD2. The CDR3 runs 14 residues. V lost 2 bases to trimming and J lost 2 bases; unmatched junction nucleotides: 2. Germline-derived CDR1 and CDR2 are SEHNR and FQNEAQ (reference sequence). This CDR3 reads CASSLFGGQETQYF. As DNA, the CDR3 is TGTGCCAGCAGCTTATTCGGGGGGCAAGAGACCCAGTACTTC.

The chain links TRBV20-1 to TRBJ1-2; the D gene is possibly TRBD1 (6 bases). Germline CDR1 is DFQATT and CDR2 is SNEGSKA (reference sequence). The CDR3 extends over 10 amino acids. Trimming took 4 bases from V and 6 from J, leaving 6 bases between them. This CDR3 is CSAKGDGYTF. CDR3 DNA sequence: TGCAGTGCTAAGGGGGATGGCTACACCTTC.

The chain recombines TRBV7-9 with TRBJ1-4; perhaps TRBD1 as D (5 bases). The CDR3 is made up of 15 amino acids. Trimming cost V 5 bases and J 6 bases, with 16 bases left between them. CDR1 and CDR2 (germline): SEHNR, FQNEAQ (reference sequence). CDR3 DNA sequence: TGTGCCAGCAGCCCAGACAGCGCCAGCCATGAAAAACTGTTTTTT. This gives the protein CASSPDSASHEKLFF.